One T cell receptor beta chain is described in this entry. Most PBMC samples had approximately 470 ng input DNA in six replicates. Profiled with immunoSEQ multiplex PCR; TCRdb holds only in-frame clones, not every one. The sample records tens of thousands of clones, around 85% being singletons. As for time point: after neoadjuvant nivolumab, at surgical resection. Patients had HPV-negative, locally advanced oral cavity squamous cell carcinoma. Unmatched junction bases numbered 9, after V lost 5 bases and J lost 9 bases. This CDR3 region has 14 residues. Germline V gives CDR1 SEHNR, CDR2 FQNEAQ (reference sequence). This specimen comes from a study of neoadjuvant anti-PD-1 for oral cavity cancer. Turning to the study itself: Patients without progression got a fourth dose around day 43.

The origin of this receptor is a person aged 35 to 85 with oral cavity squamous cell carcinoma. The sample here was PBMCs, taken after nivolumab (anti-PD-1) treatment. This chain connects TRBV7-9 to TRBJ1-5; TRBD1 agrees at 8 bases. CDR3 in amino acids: CASSLTGGSAPQHF. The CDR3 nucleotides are TGTGCCAGCAGCCTAACAGGGGGGAGTGCGCCCCAGCATTTT. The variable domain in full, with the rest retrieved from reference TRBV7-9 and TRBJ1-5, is DTGVSQNPRHKITKRGQNVTFRCDPISEHNRLYWYRQTLGQGPEFLTYFQNEAQLEKSRLLSDRFSAERPKGSFSTLEIQRTEQGDSAMYLCASSLTGGSAPQHFGDGTRLSIL.